The clone carrying this T cell receptor (beta chain) was found many times. Its antigen is as yet unknown. This entry comes from a study of identical twins. The J segment lost 4 bases and the V segment lost 0 bases, leaving 6 bases of the junction unmatched. The CDR3 runs to 16 residues. Germline V gene lookup returns CDR1 MNHEY and CDR2 SVGAGI. General study findings and limits: Zero-insertion analyses could be partly confounded by invariant MAIT and iNKT cells.

TCRdb reprocessed the 5' RACE reads with MiXCR, giving one entry per CDR3 protein. The sample lists 120,000 to 150,000 distinct CDR3 sequences; under 4.5% were seen once. The sequence was obtained from a man between 18 and 29 years old in good health. The sample was memory T cells sorted from blood. The chain uses TRBV6-5 and TRBJ2-5, with 9 bases that match TRBD1. The CDR3 DNA reads as TGTGCCAGCAGTTACTCCGGGACAGGGAGATCAGAGACCCAGTACTTC. Amino acid sequence: CASSYSGTGRSETQYF.